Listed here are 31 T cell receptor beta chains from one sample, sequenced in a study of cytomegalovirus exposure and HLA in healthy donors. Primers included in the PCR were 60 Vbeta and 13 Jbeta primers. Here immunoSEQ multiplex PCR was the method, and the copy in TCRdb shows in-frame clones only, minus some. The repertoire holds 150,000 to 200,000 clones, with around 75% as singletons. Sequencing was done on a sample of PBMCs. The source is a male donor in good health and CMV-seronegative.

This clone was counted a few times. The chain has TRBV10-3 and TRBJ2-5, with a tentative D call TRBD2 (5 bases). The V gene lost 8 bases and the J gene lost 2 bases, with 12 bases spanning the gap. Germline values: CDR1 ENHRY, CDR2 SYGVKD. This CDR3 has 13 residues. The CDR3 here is CAIEARGQETQYF. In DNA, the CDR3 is TGTGCCATCGAAGCCCGGGGACAAGAGACCCAGTACTTC.

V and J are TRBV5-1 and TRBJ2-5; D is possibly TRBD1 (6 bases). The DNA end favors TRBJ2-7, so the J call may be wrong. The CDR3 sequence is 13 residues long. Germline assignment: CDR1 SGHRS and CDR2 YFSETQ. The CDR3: CASKDSDSYEQYF. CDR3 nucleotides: TGCGCCAGCAAGGACAGCGACTCCTACGAGCAGTACTTC.

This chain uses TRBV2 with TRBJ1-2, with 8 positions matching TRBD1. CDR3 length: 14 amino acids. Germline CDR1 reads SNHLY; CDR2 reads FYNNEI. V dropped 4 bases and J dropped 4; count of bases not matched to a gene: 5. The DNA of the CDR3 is TGTGCCAGCAGTGGACAGGGGACGCCCTATGGCTACACCTTC. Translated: CASSGQGTPYGYTF. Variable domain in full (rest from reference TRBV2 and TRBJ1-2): EPEVTQTPSHQVTQMGQEVILRCVPISNHLYFYWYRQILGQKVEFLVSFYNNEISEKSEIFDDQFSVERPDGSNFTLKIRSTKLEDSAMYFCASSGQGTPYGYTFGSGTRLTVV.

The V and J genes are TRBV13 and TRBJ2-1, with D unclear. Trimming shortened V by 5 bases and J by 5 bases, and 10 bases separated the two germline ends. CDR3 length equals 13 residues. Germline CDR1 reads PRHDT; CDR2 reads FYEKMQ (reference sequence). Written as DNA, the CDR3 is TGTGCCAGCAGCCCGATACAGCACAATGAGCAGTTCTTC. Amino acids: CASSPIQHNEQFF.

CDR3 DNA: TGTGCCAGCAGTACCTTGGGACAGGGAGTAAGGGGCTACACCTTC. Translating gives CASSTLGQGVRGYTF. J is TRBJ1-2 and V is TRBV6-1, with 9 bases aligning to TRBD1. CDR3 size: 15 residues. Germline V lookup: CDR1 MNHNS, CDR2 SASEGT. V lost 5 bases to trimming and J lost 8 bases; unmatched junction nucleotides: 12.

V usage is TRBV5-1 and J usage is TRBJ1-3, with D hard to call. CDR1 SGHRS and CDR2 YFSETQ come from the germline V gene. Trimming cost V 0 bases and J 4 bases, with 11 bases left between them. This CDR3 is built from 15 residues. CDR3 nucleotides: TGCGCCAGCAGCTTGGACCGGGGAGGGGGAAACACCATATATTTT. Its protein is CASSLDRGGGNTIYF.

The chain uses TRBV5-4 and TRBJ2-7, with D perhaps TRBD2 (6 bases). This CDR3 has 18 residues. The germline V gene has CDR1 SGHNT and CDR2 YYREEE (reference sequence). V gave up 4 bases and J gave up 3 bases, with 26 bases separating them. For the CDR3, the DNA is TGTGCCAGCAGCCCGGGGAGGTGGGGCGGGGAAGAAAACTACGAGCAGTACTTC. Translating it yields CASSPGRWGGEENYEQYF.

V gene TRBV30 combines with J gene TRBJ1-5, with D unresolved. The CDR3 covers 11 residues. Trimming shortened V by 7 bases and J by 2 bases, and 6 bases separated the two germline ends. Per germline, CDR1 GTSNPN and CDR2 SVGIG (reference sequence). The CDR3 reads CAFGGNQPQHF. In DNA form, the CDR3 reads TGTGCCTTCGGGGGCAATCAGCCCCAGCATTTT.

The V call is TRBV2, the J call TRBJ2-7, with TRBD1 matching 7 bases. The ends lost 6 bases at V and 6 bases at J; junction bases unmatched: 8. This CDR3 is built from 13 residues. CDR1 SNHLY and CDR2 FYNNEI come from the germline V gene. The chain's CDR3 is CASSETGRGEQYF. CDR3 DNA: TGTGCCAGCAGCGAGACAGGGAGAGGCGAGCAGTACTTC.

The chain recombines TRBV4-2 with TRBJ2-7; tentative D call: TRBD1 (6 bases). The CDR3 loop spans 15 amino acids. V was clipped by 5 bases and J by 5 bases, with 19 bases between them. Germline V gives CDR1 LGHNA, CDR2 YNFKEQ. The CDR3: CASSSKLGQYDEQYF. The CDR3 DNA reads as TGTGCCAGCAGCTCGAAACTCGGACAGTATGACGAGCAGTACTTC.

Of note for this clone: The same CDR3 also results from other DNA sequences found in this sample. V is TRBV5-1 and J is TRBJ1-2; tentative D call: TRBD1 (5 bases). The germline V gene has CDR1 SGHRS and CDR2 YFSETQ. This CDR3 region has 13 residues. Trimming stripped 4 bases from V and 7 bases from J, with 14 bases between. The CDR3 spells CASSVSTDSGYTF. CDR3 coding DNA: TGCGCCAGCAGCGTGTCGACAGACTCTGGCTACACCTTC.

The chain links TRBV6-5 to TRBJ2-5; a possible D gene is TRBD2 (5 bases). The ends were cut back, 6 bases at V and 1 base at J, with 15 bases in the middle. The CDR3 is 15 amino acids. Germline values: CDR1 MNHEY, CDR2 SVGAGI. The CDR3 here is CASRSDRESQETQYF. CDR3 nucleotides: TGTGCCAGCAGATCAGACCGGGAAAGCCAAGAGACCCAGTACTTC.

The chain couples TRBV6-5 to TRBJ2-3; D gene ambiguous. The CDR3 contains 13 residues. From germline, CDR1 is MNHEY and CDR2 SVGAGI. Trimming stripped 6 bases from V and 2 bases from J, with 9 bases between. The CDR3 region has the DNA TGTGCCAGCAGATCTGAGTCCACAGATACGCAGTATTTT. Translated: CASRSESTDTQYF.

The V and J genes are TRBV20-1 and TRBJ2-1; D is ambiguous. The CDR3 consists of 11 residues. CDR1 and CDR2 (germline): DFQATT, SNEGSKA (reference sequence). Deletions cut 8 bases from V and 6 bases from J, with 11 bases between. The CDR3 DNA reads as TGCAGTAGAGAGAGGCTCAATGAGCAGTTCTTC. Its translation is CSRERLNEQFF.

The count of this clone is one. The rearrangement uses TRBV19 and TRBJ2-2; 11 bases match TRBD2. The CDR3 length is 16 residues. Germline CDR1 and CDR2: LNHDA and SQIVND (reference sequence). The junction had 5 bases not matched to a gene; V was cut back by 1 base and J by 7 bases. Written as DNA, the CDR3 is TGTGCCAGTAGTATAGGTAGCGGGGGGGCCCTCGGGGAGCTGTTTTTT. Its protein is CASSIGSGGALGELFF.

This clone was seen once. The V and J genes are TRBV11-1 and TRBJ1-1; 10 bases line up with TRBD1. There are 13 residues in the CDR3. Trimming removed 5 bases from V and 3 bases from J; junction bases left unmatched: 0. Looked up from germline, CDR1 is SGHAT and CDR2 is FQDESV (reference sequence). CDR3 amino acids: CASSGQGDTEAFF. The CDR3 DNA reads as TGTGCCAGCAGCGGACAGGGGGACACTGAAGCTTTCTTT.

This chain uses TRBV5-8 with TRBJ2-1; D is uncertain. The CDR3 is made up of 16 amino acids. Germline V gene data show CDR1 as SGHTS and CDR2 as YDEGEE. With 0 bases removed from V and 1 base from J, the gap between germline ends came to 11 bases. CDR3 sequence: CASSLVAGHSYNEQFF. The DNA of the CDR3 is TGTGCCAGCAGCTTGGTGGCAGGCCATTCCTACAATGAGCAGTTCTTC.

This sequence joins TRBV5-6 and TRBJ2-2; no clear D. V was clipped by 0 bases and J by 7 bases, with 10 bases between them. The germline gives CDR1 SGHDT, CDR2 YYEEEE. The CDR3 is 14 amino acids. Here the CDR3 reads CASSLVVAGGELFF. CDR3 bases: TGTGCCAGCAGCTTGGTGGTGGCAGGCGGGGAGCTGTTTTTT. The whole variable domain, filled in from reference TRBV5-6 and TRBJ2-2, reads DAGVTQSPTHLIKTRGQQVTLRCSPKSGHDTVSWYQQALGQGPQFIFQYYEEEERQRGNFPDRFSGHQFPNYSSELNVNALLLGDSALYLCASSLVVAGGELFFGEGSRLTVL.

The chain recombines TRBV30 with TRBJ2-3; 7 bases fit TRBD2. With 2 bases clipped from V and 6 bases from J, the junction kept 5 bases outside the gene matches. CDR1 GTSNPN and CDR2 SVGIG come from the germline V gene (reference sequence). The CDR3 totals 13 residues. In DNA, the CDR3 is TGTGCCTGGAGTAGGCGGGGAGGGGATACGCAGTATTTT. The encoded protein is CAWSRRGGDTQYF.

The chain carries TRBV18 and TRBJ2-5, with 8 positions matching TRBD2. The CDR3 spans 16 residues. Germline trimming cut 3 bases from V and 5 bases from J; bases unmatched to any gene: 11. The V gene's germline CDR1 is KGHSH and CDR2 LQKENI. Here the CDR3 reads CASSPRSGGQLETQYF. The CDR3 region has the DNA TGTGCCAGCTCACCGAGATCGGGGGGGCAGTTGGAGACCCAGTACTTC.

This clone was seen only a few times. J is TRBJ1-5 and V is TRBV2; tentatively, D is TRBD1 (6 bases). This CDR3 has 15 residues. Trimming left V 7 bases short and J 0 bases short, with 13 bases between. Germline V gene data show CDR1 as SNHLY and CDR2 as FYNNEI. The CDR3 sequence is CASMGADYSNQPQHF. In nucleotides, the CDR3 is TGTGCCAGCATGGGGGCAGATTATAGCAATCAGCCCCAGCATTTT.

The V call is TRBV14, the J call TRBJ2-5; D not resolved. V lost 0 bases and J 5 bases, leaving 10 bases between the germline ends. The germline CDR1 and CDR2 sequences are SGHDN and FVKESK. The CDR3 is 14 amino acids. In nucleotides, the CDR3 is TGTGCCAGCAGCCAAGATCCAGGCGTGGAGACCCAGTACTTC. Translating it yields CASSQDPGVETQYF.

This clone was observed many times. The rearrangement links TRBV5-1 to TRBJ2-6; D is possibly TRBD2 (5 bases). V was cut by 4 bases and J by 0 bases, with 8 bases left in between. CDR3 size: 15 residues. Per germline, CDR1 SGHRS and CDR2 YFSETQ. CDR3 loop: CASSGGASGANVLTF. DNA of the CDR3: TGCGCCAGCAGCGGAGGTGCCTCTGGGGCCAACGTCCTGACTTTC.

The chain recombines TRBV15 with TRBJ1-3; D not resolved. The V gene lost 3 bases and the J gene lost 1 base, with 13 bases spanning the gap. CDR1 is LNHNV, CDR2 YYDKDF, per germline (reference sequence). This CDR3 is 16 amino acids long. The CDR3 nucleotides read TGTGCCACCAGCAGCCATTCGAGGGTATCTGGAAACACCATATATTTT. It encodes CATSSHSRVSGNTIYF.

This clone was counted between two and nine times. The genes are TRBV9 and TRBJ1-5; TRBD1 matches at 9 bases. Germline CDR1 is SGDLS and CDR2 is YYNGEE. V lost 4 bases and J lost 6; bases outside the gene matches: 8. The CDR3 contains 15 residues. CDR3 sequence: CASSQSGQGIQPQHF. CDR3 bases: TGTGCCAGCAGCCAATCGGGACAGGGAATTCAGCCCCAGCATTTT. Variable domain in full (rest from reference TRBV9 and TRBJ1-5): DSGVTQTPKHLITATGQRVTLRCSPRSGDLSVYWYQQSLDQGLQFLIQYYNGEERAKGNILERFSAQQFPDLHSELNLSSLELGDSALYFCASSQSGQGIQPQHFGDGTRLSIL.

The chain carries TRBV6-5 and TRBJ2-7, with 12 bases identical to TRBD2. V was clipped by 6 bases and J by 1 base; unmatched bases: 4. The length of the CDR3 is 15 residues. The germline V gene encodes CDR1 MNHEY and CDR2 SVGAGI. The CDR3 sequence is CASSILAGGSYEQYF. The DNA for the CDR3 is TGTGCCAGCAGCATACTAGCGGGGGGTTCCTACGAGCAGTACTTC.

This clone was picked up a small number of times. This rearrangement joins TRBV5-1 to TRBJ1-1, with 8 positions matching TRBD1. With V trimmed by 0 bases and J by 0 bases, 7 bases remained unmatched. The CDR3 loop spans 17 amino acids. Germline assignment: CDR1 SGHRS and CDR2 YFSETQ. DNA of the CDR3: TGCGCCAGCAGCTTGGTTGGTCAGGGGGCCGTGAACACTGAAGCTTTCTTT. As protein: CASSLVGQGAVNTEAFF.

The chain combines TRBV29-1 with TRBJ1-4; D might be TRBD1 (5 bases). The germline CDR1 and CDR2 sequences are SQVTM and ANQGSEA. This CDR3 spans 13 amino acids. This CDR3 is CSARAESGEKLFF. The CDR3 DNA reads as TGCAGTGCCAGGGCCGAGAGTGGTGAAAAACTGTTTTTT.

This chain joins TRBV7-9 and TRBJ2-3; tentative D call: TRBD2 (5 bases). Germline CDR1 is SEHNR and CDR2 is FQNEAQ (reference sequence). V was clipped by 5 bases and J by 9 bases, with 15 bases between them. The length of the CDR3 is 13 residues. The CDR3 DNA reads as TGTGCCAGCAGCCCACCCTCTTCGGGAACGCAGTATTTT. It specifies CASSPPSSGTQYF.

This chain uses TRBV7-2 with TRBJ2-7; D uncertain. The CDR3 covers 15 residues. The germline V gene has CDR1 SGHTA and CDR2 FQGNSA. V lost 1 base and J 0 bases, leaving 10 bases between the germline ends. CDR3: CASSLVPESSYEQYF. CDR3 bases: TGTGCCAGCAGCTTAGTACCGGAGAGCTCCTACGAGCAGTACTTC.

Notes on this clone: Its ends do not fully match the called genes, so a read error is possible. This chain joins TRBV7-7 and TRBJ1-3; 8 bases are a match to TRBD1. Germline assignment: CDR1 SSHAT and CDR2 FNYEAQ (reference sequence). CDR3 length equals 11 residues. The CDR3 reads CASGQGNTMYF. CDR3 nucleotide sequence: TGTGCTAGCGGACAGGGAAACACCATGTATTTT.